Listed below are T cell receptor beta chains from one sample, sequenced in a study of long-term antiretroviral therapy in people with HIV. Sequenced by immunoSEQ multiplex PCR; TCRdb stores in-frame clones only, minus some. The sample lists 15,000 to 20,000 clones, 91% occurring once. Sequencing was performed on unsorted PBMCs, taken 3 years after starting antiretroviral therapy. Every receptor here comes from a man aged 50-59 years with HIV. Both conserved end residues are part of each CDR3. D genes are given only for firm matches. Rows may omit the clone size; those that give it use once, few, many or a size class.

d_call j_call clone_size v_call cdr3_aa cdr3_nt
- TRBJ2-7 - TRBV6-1 CASRTGVEQYF TGTGCCAGCAGGACAGGCGTCGAGCAGTACTTC
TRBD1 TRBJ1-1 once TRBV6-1 CASSDRGGTEAFF TGTGCCAGCAGTGACAGGGGGGGGACTGAAGCTTTCTTT
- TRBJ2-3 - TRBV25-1 CASSELGTTQYF TGTGCCAGCAGTGAACTCGGGACTACGCAGTATTTT
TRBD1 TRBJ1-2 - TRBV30 CAWSTTGYYGYTF TGTGCCTGGAGTACGACAGGGTACTATGGCTACACCTTC
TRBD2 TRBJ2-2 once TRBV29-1 CSVGSSGGRGTGELFF TGCAGCGTTGGATCTAGCGGGGGCCGTGGCACCGGGGAGCTGTTTTTT
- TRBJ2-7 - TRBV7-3 CASSLAVGSGYEQYF TGTGCCAGCAGCTTAGCCGTTGGATCGGGCTACGAGCAGTACTTC
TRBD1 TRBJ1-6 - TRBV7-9 CASSLRDSDYNSPLHF TGTGCCAGCAGCTTACGGGACAGTGACTATAATTCACCCCTCCACTTT
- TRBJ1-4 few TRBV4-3 CASSLSVATNEKLFF TGCGCCAGCAGCCTCTCTGTTGCAACTAATGAAAAACTGTTTTTT
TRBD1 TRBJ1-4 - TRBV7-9 CASSAQDRVHEKLFF TGTGCCAGCAGCGCCCAAGACAGGGTGCATGAAAAACTGTTTTTT
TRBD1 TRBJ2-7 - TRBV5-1 CASSLAGGSYEQYF TGCGCCAGCAGCTTGGCAGGGGGCTCCTACGAGCAGTACTTC
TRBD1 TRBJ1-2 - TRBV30 CALKDRDANYGYTF TGTGCCTTAAAGGACAGGGACGCTAACTATGGCTACACCTTC
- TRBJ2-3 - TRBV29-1 CSRDTQYF TGCAGCCGGGATACGCAGTATTTT
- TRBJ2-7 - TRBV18 CASSPPRPVEQYF TGTGCCAGCTCACCCCCTCGACCCGTGGAGCAGTACTTC
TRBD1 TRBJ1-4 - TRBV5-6 CASSLATGGGEKLFF TGTGCCAGCAGCTTGGCGACAGGGGGAGGTGAAAAACTGTTTTTT
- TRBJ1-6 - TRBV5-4 CASSPEPNSYNSPLHF TGTGCCAGCAGCCCCGAGCCGAACTCCTATAATTCACCCCTCCACTTT
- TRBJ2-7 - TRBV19 CASSISGTGYEQYF TGTGCCAGTAGTATTAGCGGGACAGGCTACGAGCAGTACTTC